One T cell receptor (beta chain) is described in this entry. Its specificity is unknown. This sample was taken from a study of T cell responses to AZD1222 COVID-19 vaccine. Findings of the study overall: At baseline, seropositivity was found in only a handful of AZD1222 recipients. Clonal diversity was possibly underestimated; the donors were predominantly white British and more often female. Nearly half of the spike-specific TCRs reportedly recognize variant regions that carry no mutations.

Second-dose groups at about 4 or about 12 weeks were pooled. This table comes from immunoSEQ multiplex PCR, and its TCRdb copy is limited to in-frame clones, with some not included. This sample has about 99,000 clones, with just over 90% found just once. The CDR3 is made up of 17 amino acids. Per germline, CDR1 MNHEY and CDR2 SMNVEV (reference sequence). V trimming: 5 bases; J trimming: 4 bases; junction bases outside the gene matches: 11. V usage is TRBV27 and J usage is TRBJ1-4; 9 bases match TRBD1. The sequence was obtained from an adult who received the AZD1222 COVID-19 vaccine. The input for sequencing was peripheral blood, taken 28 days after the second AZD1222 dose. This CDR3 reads CASSPGQGKWGNEKLFF. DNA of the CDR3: TGTGCCAGCAGTCCAGGACAGGGGAAGTGGGGTAATGAAAAACTGTTTTTT.